What follows are 32 T cell receptor beta chains derived from one specimen sequenced in a study of blood T cell repertoires in COVID-19. The table came from immunoSEQ multiplex PCR; TCRdb's copy has only in-frame clones and leaves some out. This table has about 170,000 clones, 85% to 95% appearing once. Sequenced: peripheral blood. These receptors were taken from a middle-aged man with acute or convalescent COVID-19.

The chain joins TRBV5-1 to TRBJ2-3; TRBD2 aligns across 7 bases. CDR3 length: 15 residues. Trimming cost V 1 base and J 3 bases; bases outside gene matches: 5. Germline lookup yields CDR1 SGHRS and CDR2 YFSETQ. CDR3 sequence reads: CASSLYGEGTDTQYF. CDR3 in DNA: TGCGCCAGCAGCTTGTACGGGGAGGGAACAGATACGCAGTATTTT.

The chain combines TRBV6-4 with TRBJ2-2; 15 bases line up with TRBD2. V gave up 7 bases and J gave up 3 bases; unmatched junction bases: 15. Germline assignment: CDR1 MRHNA and CDR2 SNTAGT. CDR3 length equals 20 residues. The CDR3 loop reads CASKLQPGLAGGHDTGELFF. As DNA, the CDR3 is TGTGCCAGCAAACTACAACCGGGACTAGCGGGAGGCCACGACACCGGGGAGCTGTTTTTT.

The rearrangement links TRBV19 to TRBJ1-2; D unresolved. With 2 bases removed from V and 4 bases from J, the gap between germline ends came to 11 bases. The CDR3 consists of 14 residues. In germline, CDR1 is LNHDA, CDR2 SQIVND (reference sequence). The CDR3 loop is CASSISTFTYGYTF. The CDR3 DNA sequence: TGTGCCAGTAGTATATCGACATTCACCTATGGCTACACCTTC.

The chain is built from TRBV27 and TRBJ2-2; 9 bases line up with TRBD1. Unmatched junction bases numbered 6, after V lost 6 bases and J lost 7 bases. This CDR3 comprises 14 residues. Germline V gene lookup returns CDR1 MNHEY and CDR2 SMNVEV (reference sequence). DNA of the CDR3: TGTGCCAGCAGACAACAGGGGGCTAACGGGGAGCTGTTTTTT. Translating it yields CASRQQGANGELFF.

The chain combines TRBV5-1 with TRBJ2-3, with 13 bases fitting TRBD2. Germline V gene sequence: CDR1 SGHRS, CDR2 YFSETQ. This CDR3 comprises 18 residues. V trimming: 4 bases; J trimming: 1 base; junction bases outside the gene matches: 9. CDR3: CASSRTSGRAFGTDTQYF. The CDR3 region has the DNA TGCGCCAGCAGCCGTACTAGCGGGAGGGCCTTCGGCACAGATACGCAGTATTTT.

This rearrangement joins TRBV3-1 (or the pseudogene TRBV3-2) to TRBJ2-2; 8 bases agree with TRBD1. CDR1 is LGHDT, CDR2 YNNKEL, per germline (reference sequence). This CDR3 region has 16 residues. Unmatched junction bases numbered 5, after V lost 4 bases and J lost 1 base. CDR3 protein: CASSPRQGKNTGELFF. The CDR3 DNA reads as TGTGCCAGCAGCCCCAGACAGGGGAAGAACACCGGGGAGCTGTTTTTT.

The chain employs TRBV11-2 and TRBJ1-1; possible D gene TRBD1, 6 bases. Trimming left V 3 bases short and J 0 bases short, with 23 bases between. The CDR3 runs 19 residues. Germline CDR1 SGHAT, CDR2 FQNNGV. For the CDR3, the DNA is TGTGCCAGCAGCTTGGCCAGGGACAATCAAAGGGGCATGAACACTGAAGCTTTCTTT. This encodes CASSLARDNQRGMNTEAFF.

This rearrangement joins TRBV19 to TRBJ1-5; no definite D call. The CDR3 runs to 16 residues. Trimming took off 4 bases at V and 5 bases at J, with 18 bases between the two ends. Looked up from germline, CDR1 is LNHDA and CDR2 is SQIVND (reference sequence). In DNA, the CDR3 is TGTGCCAGTAGTACACGGGATTCAAAAATGGATCAGCCCCAGCATTTT. Its protein is CASSTRDSKMDQPQHF. The entire variable domain, with the rest obtained from reference TRBV19 and TRBJ1-5, is as follows: DGGITQSPKYLFRKEGQNVTLSCEQNLNHDAMYWYRQDPGQGLRLIYYSQIVNDFQKGDIAEGYSVSREKKESFPLTVTSAQKNPTAFYLCASSTRDSKMDQPQHFGDGTRLSIL.

The chain links TRBV6-5 to TRBJ2-3, with TRBD1 matching over 7 bases. V lost 7 bases, J lost 1 base, and 8 bases stayed unmatched. CDR3 length: 15 amino acids. Germline V gives CDR1 MNHEY, CDR2 SVGAGI. CDR3 residues: CASTRTGLGTDTQYF. Here the CDR3 DNA reads TGTGCCAGCACCAGGACAGGATTAGGCACAGATACGCAGTATTTT.

V gene TRBV30 combines with J gene TRBJ2-1; TRBD2 is a possible D gene (6 bases). CDR3 length: 17 amino acids. The V gene's germline CDR1 is GTSNPN and CDR2 SVGIG (reference sequence). V gave up 3 bases and J gave up 7 bases, with 25 bases separating them. The DNA of the CDR3 is TGTGCCTGGAGATCCCCGACAGTCGGGGGAACCTTAAATGAGCAGTTCTTC. Translation gives CAWRSPTVGGTLNEQFF.

This chain links TRBV29-1 with TRBJ1-3; D is unclear. The CDR3 contains 13 residues. CDR1 and CDR2 (germline): SQVTM, ANQGSEA. Trimming removed 2 bases at V and 0 bases at J, with 5 bases between. The CDR3 DNA is TGCAGCGTTGAATCGGTCTCTGGAAACACCATATATTTT. Translation gives CSVESVSGNTIYF.

This clone was observed a handful of times. J is TRBJ1-5 and V is TRBV27, with unresolved D. The CDR3 consists of 15 residues. The germline V gene encodes CDR1 MNHEY and CDR2 SMNVEV (reference sequence). Trimming took off 1 base at V and 4 bases at J, with 11 bases between the two ends. CDR3 DNA: TGTGCCAGCAGTTTATGGGCAGGCGAAAATCAGCCCCAGCATTTT. It is translated as CASSLWAGENQPQHF.

The chain joins TRBV12-3 or TRBV12-4 to TRBJ1-2, with 10 bases that match TRBD1. V was pared by 6 bases and J by 3 bases, with 1 base of the junction left unmatched. This CDR3 has 13 amino acids. The chain's CDR3 is CASRGQGYYGYTF. In nucleotides, the CDR3 is TGTGCCAGCAGGGGACAGGGGTACTATGGCTACACCTTC.

This clone was counted between two and nine times. The chain joins TRBV6-2 or TRBV6-3 to TRBJ1-4; 8 bases align to TRBD1. The V and J ends lost 5 bases and 5 bases, in that order; junction bases with no gene match: 4. Germline V lookup: CDR1 MNHEY, CDR2 SVGEGT. CDR3 length equals 14 residues. CDR3 loop: CASSDRGSNEKLFF. The CDR3 DNA follows: TGTGCCAGCAGTGACAGGGGAAGCAATGAAAAACTGTTTTTT.

This clone was seen only a few times. The chain joins TRBV29-1 to TRBJ1-1; 8 positions agree with TRBD1. There are 15 residues in the CDR3. The V gene end was trimmed by 8 bases and the J gene end by 4 bases; junction bases not matched to a gene: 15. The V gene's germline CDR1 is SQVTM and CDR2 ANQGSEA. CDR3 DNA: TGCAGCCTAACCTTTGGAACAGGGGGAGTCACTGAAGCTTTCTTT. Protein: CSLTFGTGGVTEAFF.

The chain is built from TRBV9 and TRBJ1-1; TRBD1 aligns across 9 bases. With V trimmed by 0 bases and J by 1 base, 10 bases remained unmatched. CDR3 size: 18 residues. Germline V gene lookup returns CDR1 SGDLS and CDR2 YYNGEE. The CDR3 nucleotides are TGTGCCAGCAGCGTAGGAGACAGGGGGTTCGCCCAGAACACTGAAGCTTTCTTT. Its translation is CASSVGDRGFAQNTEAFF.

The V gene is TRBV30, the J gene TRBJ1-1; D is uncertain. Between the trimmed V and J ends, which lost 2 bases and 2 bases, there was a span of 9 bases. The CDR3 spans 13 residues. CDR1 GTSNPN and CDR2 SVGIG come from the germline V gene (reference sequence). The CDR3 sequence: CAWSTIVNTEAFF. Written as DNA, the CDR3 is TGTGCCTGGAGTACGATAGTTAACACTGAAGCTTTCTTT.

The rearrangement links TRBV7-2 to TRBJ1-6, with D unclear. This CDR3 has 15 amino acids. Germline loops: CDR1 SGHTA, CDR2 FQGNSA. V was cut by 4 bases and J by 7 bases, with 14 bases left in between. The DNA of the CDR3 is TGTGCCAGCAGCTCTTACAGTACAGACAATTCACCCCTCCACTTT. This translates into CASSSYSTDNSPLHF.

This sequence joins TRBV7-9 and TRBJ2-1; maybe TRBD2 (7 bases). V was cut by 2 bases and J by 4 bases, with 21 bases left in between. Germline V gives CDR1 SEHNR, CDR2 FQNEAQ (reference sequence). CDR3 length equals 18 residues. This CDR3 is CASSLKGGGLSPYNEQFF. The CDR3 coding sequence is TGTGCCAGCAGCTTAAAAGGGGGGGGACTGAGCCCTTACAATGAGCAGTTCTTC.

The chain recombines TRBV7-6 with TRBJ1-3; D is possibly TRBD1 (6 bases). The CDR3 sequence is 16 residues long. Germline V lookup: CDR1 SGHVS, CDR2 FNYEAQ. Trimming cost V 4 bases and J 0 bases, with 13 bases left between them. The CDR3, as DNA: TGTGCCAGCAGCTGGGGGCAGGACGACTCTGGAAACACCATATATTTT. Translated, it gives CASSWGQDDSGNTIYF.

The rearrangement uses TRBV7-9 and TRBJ2-5; D unresolved. Per the germline V gene, CDR1 is SEHNR and CDR2 is FQNEAQ (reference sequence). The V end lost 3 bases, the J end lost 3 bases, and 11 bases lay between the germline ends. The CDR3 contains 14 residues. The CDR3 DNA reads TGTGCCAGCAGCTTGGTAGGAGTCGAAGAGACCCAGTACTTC. Amino acids: CASSLVGVEETQYF.

The chain links TRBV5-5 to TRBJ2-1; D is unclear. Germline CDR1 is SGHKS and CDR2 is YYEKEE (reference sequence). Trimming took 5 bases from V and 5 from J, leaving 8 bases between them. This CDR3 has 12 amino acids. CDR3 region: CASSYEDNEQFF. Written as DNA, the CDR3 is TGTGCCAGCAGTTATGAGGACAATGAGCAGTTCTTC.

The chain combines TRBV9 with TRBJ1-4; the match to TRBD1 covers 9 bases. The V segment lost 0 bases and the J segment 7 bases; nucleotides outside the gene matches: 4. The CDR3 loop spans 15 amino acids. Germline lookup yields CDR1 SGDLS and CDR2 YYNGEE. In DNA form, the CDR3 reads TGTGCCAGCAGCGTAGAAGGGACAGGGCGTGAAAAACTGTTTTTT. It specifies CASSVEGTGREKLFF. Full variable domain (missing parts from reference TRBV9 and TRBJ1-4): DSGVTQTPKHLITATGQRVTLRCSPRSGDLSVYWYQQSLDQGLQFLIQYYNGEERAKGNILERFSAQQFPDLHSELNLSSLELGDSALYFCASSVEGTGREKLFFGSGTQLSVL.

The rearrangement joins TRBV4-1 to TRBJ2-7, with 9 bases matching TRBD2. This CDR3 contains 15 residues. V was pared by 6 bases and J by 2 bases, with 8 bases of the junction left unmatched. Germline-derived CDR1 and CDR2 are MGHRA and YSYEKL. The CDR3: CASSLSGSGTYEQYF. CDR3 DNA: TGCGCCAGCAGTCTTAGCGGGAGTGGCACCTACGAGCAGTACTTC.

This sequence joins TRBV5-1 and TRBJ2-7; TRBD2 agrees at 7 bases. Per germline, CDR1 SGHRS and CDR2 YFSETQ. The J segment lost 2 bases and the V segment lost 0 bases, leaving 5 bases of the junction unmatched. CDR3 length equals 15 residues. The CDR3 DNA follows: TGCGCCAGCAGCTTGGAGGCTAGCGGCCCCTACGAGCAGTACTTC. This codes for CASSLEASGPYEQYF. The variable domain in full, completed from reference TRBV5-1 and TRBJ2-7, reads KAGVTQTPRYLIKTRGQQVTLSCSPISGHRSVSWYQQTPGQGLQFLFEYFSETQRNKGNFPGRFSGRQFSNSRSEMNVSTLELGDSALYLCASSLEASGPYEQYFGPGTRLTVT.

V usage is TRBV28 and J usage is TRBJ2-1; the match to TRBD2 covers 7 bases. After removal of 6 bases from V and 7 bases from J, the junction contained 6 bases not matched to a gene. Germline V gene data show CDR1 as MDHEN and CDR2 as SYDVKM. The length of the CDR3 is 13 residues. CDR3 DNA: TGTGCCAGCAGCCCCGGGGGGTGGAATGAGCAGTTCTTC. This sequence encodes CASSPGGWNEQFF. The whole variable domain, remainder taken from reference TRBV28 and TRBJ2-1, is DVKVTQSSRYLVKRTGEKVFLECVQDMDHENMFWYRQDPGLGLRLIYFSYDVKMKEKGDIPEGYSVSREKKERFSLILESASTNQTSMYLCASSPGGWNEQFFGPGTRLTVL.

This rearrangement joins TRBV11-1 to TRBJ1-4; 9 bases are a match to TRBD1. CDR3 length: 14 residues. The J segment lost 5 bases and the V segment lost 5 bases, leaving 3 bases of the junction unmatched. Germline V gene sequence: CDR1 SGHAT, CDR2 FQDESV (reference sequence). The CDR3 sequence: CASSPGTGNEKLFF. The DNA of the CDR3 is TGTGCCAGCAGCCCCGGGACAGGGAATGAAAAACTGTTTTTT.

This clone was seen once. The chain is built from TRBV19 and TRBJ2-1, with TRBD2 matching over 10 bases. Trimming took 4 bases from V and 3 from J; bases not matched to a gene: 3. The length of the CDR3 is 15 residues. Germline values: CDR1 LNHDA, CDR2 SQIVND (reference sequence). The CDR3 DNA is TGTGCCAGTAGTAATAGCGGGGGGAACTACAATGAGCAGTTCTTC. This sequence encodes CASSNSGGNYNEQFF.

The chain has TRBV15 and TRBJ2-3, with TRBD1 matching over 7 bases. V was clipped by 3 bases and J by 4 bases; unmatched bases: 13. The germline V gene has CDR1 LNHNV and CDR2 YYDKDF (reference sequence). The CDR3 loop spans 17 amino acids. This CDR3 reads CATSSNPRQGDADTQYF. The CDR3 DNA reads TGTGCCACCAGCAGTAACCCGAGACAGGGAGACGCAGATACGCAGTATTTT.

The V call is TRBV5-8, the J call TRBJ2-7; D is perhaps TRBD2 (5 bases). The V end was cut by 0 bases, the J end by 5 bases, with 21 bases between. The CDR3 spans 17 residues. The V gene's germline CDR1 is SGHTS and CDR2 YDEGEE. CDR3 DNA sequence: TGTGCCAGCAGCTTGGAAGTGAGCCCCGGGATAGGGAACGAGCAGTACTTC. Protein sequence: CASSLEVSPGIGNEQYF.

The V gene is TRBV5-1, the J gene TRBJ1-2; a possible D gene is TRBD1 (6 bases). The CDR3 contains 15 residues. The V and J ends lost 1 base and 0 bases respectively, with 10 bases between them. Per germline, CDR1 SGHRS and CDR2 YFSETQ. The CDR3: CASSLQGGANYGYTF. The CDR3 DNA reads as TGCGCCAGCAGCTTGCAAGGGGGAGCTAACTATGGCTACACCTTC.

The V gene is TRBV5-6, the J gene TRBJ1-2; D might be TRBD1 (6 bases). This CDR3 region has 15 residues. Trimming stripped 1 base from V and 4 bases from J, with 14 bases between. Germline-derived CDR1 and CDR2 are SGHDT and YYEEEE. The CDR3 loop reads CASSLRQVRAYGYTF. The CDR3, as DNA: TGTGCCAGCAGCTTGAGACAGGTCAGGGCCTATGGCTACACCTTC.